Below, 30 T cell receptor beta chains from the same sample are listed, as sequenced in a study of blood T cell repertoires in COVID-19. Libraries were prepared by immunoSEQ multiplex PCR; TCRdb keeps only in-frame clonotypes and omits some of them. The sample includes some 250,000 clones, roughly 85% seen only once; the top ten take 1.5% to 2%. The sequenced sample was PBMCs or T cells enriched from blood (not recorded which). These receptors all stem from a woman aged 45-60 years who had recovered from COVID-19.

CDR3 loop: CASSLSGVGAKNIQYF. CDR3 sequence (DNA): TGTGCCAGCAGTTTATCAGGGGTAGGGGCCAAAAACATTCAGTACTTC. This chain links TRBV28 with TRBJ2-4; D perhaps matches TRBD1 (6 bases). Trimming shortened V by 1 base and J by 1 base, and 11 bases separated the two germline ends. The length of the CDR3 is 16 residues. Germline loops: CDR1 MDHEN, CDR2 SYDVKM.

This clone was seen once. V and J are TRBV2 and TRBJ1-2; TRBD1 matches at 10 bases. The CDR3 loop spans 16 amino acids. The germline V gene encodes CDR1 SNHLY and CDR2 FYNNEI. Trimming at V came to 6 bases and at J to 7 bases, leaving 14 bases not matched to a gene. CDR3 DNA: TGTGCCAGCAGAGACGCCCGGGACAGGGGCCCTCGTGGCTACACCTTC. Translating it yields CASRDARDRGPRGYTF.

The chain joins TRBV7-8 to TRBJ1-1, with D perhaps matching TRBD1 (6 bases). This CDR3 is 15 amino acids long. V lost 1 base and J 3 bases, leaving 12 bases between the germline ends. Germline CDR1 SGHVS, CDR2 FQNEAQ. In DNA form, the CDR3 reads TGTGCCAGCAGCTTAGTTACAGGGCACTACACTGAAGCTTTCTTT. Translated: CASSLVTGHYTEAFF.

The chain combines TRBV27 with TRBJ2-7, with TRBD1 identical over 8 bases. The germline gives CDR1 MNHEY, CDR2 SMNVEV (reference sequence). This CDR3 spans 12 amino acids. The J segment lost 9 bases and the V segment lost 6 bases, leaving 7 bases of the junction unmatched. The CDR3 nucleotides read TGTGCCAGCAGACCCGGACAGGGCGGGCAGTACTTC. Protein: CASRPGQGGQYF.

This clone was observed a few times. The J gene is TRBJ1-1, the V gene TRBV29-1; TRBD1 agrees at 7 bases. Per the germline V gene, CDR1 is SQVTM and CDR2 is ANQGSEA. The CDR3 runs to 16 residues. Trimming at V came to 4 bases and at J to 0 bases, leaving 11 bases not matched to a gene. CDR3 protein: CSVVPNRGVMNTEAFF. DNA for the CDR3: TGCAGCGTTGTCCCAAACAGGGGAGTGATGAACACTGAAGCTTTCTTT.

The chain combines TRBV7-8 with TRBJ1-1; TRBD1 matches at 8 bases. J lost 1 base, V lost 6 bases, and 7 bases had no gene match. The germline V gene has CDR1 SGHVS and CDR2 FQNEAQ. CDR3 length: 15 amino acids. CDR3 amino acids: CASRNPGTGNTEAFF. In DNA form, the CDR3 reads TGTGCCAGCAGGAACCCAGGGACAGGGAACACTGAAGCTTTCTTT.

This rearrangement joins TRBV14 to TRBJ2-1, with 9 positions matching TRBD2. J was trimmed by 10 bases and V by 1 base; bases with no gene match: 5. Germline V gives CDR1 SGHDN, CDR2 FVKESK. The CDR3 runs to 14 residues. CDR3 in amino acids: CASSQGRGRVEQFF. DNA for the CDR3: TGTGCCAGCAGCCAAGGACGCGGGAGGGTGGAGCAGTTCTTC.

The chain employs TRBV30 and TRBJ1-2, with D uncertain. Germline V gives CDR1 GTSNPN, CDR2 SVGIG (reference sequence). This CDR3 spans 17 amino acids. V dropped 0 bases and J dropped 0 bases, with 17 bases sitting between them. CDR3 sequence: CAWSVITWAATNYGYTF. Written as DNA, the CDR3 is TGTGCCTGGAGTGTCATTACTTGGGCAGCCACTAACTATGGCTACACCTTC. Combining the CDR3 with reference TRBV30 and TRBJ1-2 gives the whole variable domain SQTIHQWPATLVQPVGSPLSLECTVEGTSNPNLYWYRQAAGRGLQLLFYSVGIGQISSEVPQNLSASRPQDRQFILSSKKLLLSDSGFYLCAWSVITWAATNYGYTFGSGTRLTVV.

V and J are TRBV23-1 and TRBJ1-2, with unresolved D. TRBV23-1 is designated an ORF whose function remains uncertain. This CDR3 has 14 residues. V dropped 4 bases and J dropped 7 bases, with 16 bases sitting between them. The CDR3 DNA reads as TGCGCCAGCAGTCCTCTGAGGCACGGGTTTGGCTACACCTTC. This sequence encodes CASSPLRHGFGYTF.

CDR3 sequence (DNA): TGTGCCAGCGTCAATGAGGCCGGCACCGGGGAGCTGTTTTTT. It translates to CASVNEAGTGELFF. V and J are TRBV3-1 (or the pseudogene TRBV3-2) and TRBJ2-2; D is uncertain. Germline CDR1 reads LGHDT; CDR2 reads YNNKEL (reference sequence). CDR3 length equals 14 residues. Between the trimmed V and J ends, which lost 8 bases and 4 bases, there was a span of 14 bases.

The DNA for the CDR3 is TGTGCCAGCAGTGAACCCGGACAGGGTCGGGAAAAACTGTTTTTT. It encodes CASSEPGQGREKLFF. This chain joins TRBV2 and TRBJ1-4; 8 nucleotides align to TRBD1. Germline V lookup: CDR1 SNHLY, CDR2 FYNNEI. The CDR3 is 15 amino acids. The J segment lost 8 bases and the V segment lost 2 bases, leaving 7 bases of the junction unmatched.

V gene TRBV9 combines with J gene TRBJ1-1; D is possibly TRBD1 (6 bases). The germline V gene encodes CDR1 SGDLS and CDR2 YYNGEE. This CDR3 is built from 16 residues. Trimming cost V 0 bases and J 2 bases, with 14 bases left between them. CDR3 sequence reads: CASSVEGRGQNTEAFF. The CDR3 nucleotides read TGTGCCAGCAGCGTAGAGGGGAGGGGACAAAACACTGAAGCTTTCTTT.

The chain joins TRBV3-1 (or the pseudogene TRBV3-2) to TRBJ1-6, with 7 positions matching TRBD1. Germline assignment: CDR1 LGHDT and CDR2 YNNKEL (reference sequence). CDR3 length equals 14 residues. V lost 4 bases, J lost 9 bases, and 6 bases stayed unmatched. The CDR3 reads CASSPGTDTSPLHF. DNA for the CDR3: TGTGCCAGCAGCCCAGGGACAGATACTTCACCCCTCCACTTT.

The chain carries TRBV3-1 (or the pseudogene TRBV3-2) and TRBJ2-3, with D perhaps matching TRBD2 (5 bases). V was shortened by 4 bases and J by 4 bases, with 18 bases between the two germline ends. CDR3 length: 16 residues. Per germline, CDR1 LGHDT and CDR2 YNNKEL (reference sequence). The CDR3 reads CASSPWVAPQADTQYF. Written as DNA, the CDR3 is TGTGCCAGCAGCCCCTGGGTAGCGCCCCAGGCAGATACGCAGTATTTT.

The V and J genes are TRBV28 and TRBJ2-7; 7 bases align to TRBD1. In germline, CDR1 is MDHEN, CDR2 SYDVKM. After removal of 6 bases from V and 7 bases from J, the junction contained 12 bases not matched to a gene. The CDR3 is made up of 14 amino acids. CDR3 sequence reads: CASSLQQGIGEQYF. The CDR3 region has the DNA TGTGCCAGCAGCCTTCAACAGGGGATTGGGGAGCAGTACTTC.

This clone was seen a handful of times. V gene TRBV10-1 combines with J gene TRBJ2-7, with D perhaps TRBD2 (7 bases). In germline, CDR1 is WNHNN, CDR2 SYGVQD (reference sequence). The CDR3 is 12 amino acids. Trimming removed 8 bases at V and 5 bases at J, with 13 bases between. CDR3 protein: CASSEGGNEQYF. The CDR3 nucleotides read TGCGCCAGCTCCGAGGGGGGGAACGAGCAGTACTTC.

This clone turned up a few times. The chain employs TRBV5-1 and TRBJ1-1, with D maybe TRBD1 (5 bases). The CDR3 is made up of 12 amino acids. From germline, CDR1 is SGHRS and CDR2 YFSETQ. The germline V and J ends were trimmed by 5 bases and 5 bases, with 10 bases remaining between them. The CDR3 DNA reads TGCGCCAGCAGTACGGGGGGGACTGAAGCTTTCTTT. Amino acid sequence: CASSTGGTEAFF.

The rearrangement joins TRBV12-3 or TRBV12-4 to TRBJ2-1, with D unclear. CDR3 length: 13 amino acids. Between the trimmed V and J ends, which lost 0 bases and 5 bases, there was a span of 5 bases. CDR3 nucleotides: TGTGCCAGCAGTTTAGCGCACAACAATGAGCAGTTCTTC. Translated, it gives CASSLAHNNEQFF.

V gene TRBV6-1 combines with J gene TRBJ2-7; 9 positions agree with TRBD1. V gave up 4 bases and J gave up 6 bases; unmatched junction bases: 7. Germline CDR1 and CDR2: MNHNS and SASEGT. This CDR3 has 14 amino acids. CDR3 sequence (DNA): TGTGCCAGCAGTGCCGGGACAGGGCGCCCCGAGCAGTACTTC. As protein: CASSAGTGRPEQYF.

The chain employs TRBV5-1 and TRBJ1-2; weak D call: TRBD1 (5 bases). Germline V gives CDR1 SGHRS, CDR2 YFSETQ. This CDR3 is 13 amino acids long. Trimming removed 0 bases from V and 8 bases from J, with 11 bases in between. In nucleotides, the CDR3 is TGCGCCAGCAGCTTGGTTTCGCGGGGCGGCTACACCTTC. Translating it yields CASSLVSRGGYTF.

The chain uses TRBV11-1 and TRBJ2-5; tentative D call: TRBD1 (6 bases). Per the germline V gene, CDR1 is SGHAT and CDR2 is FQDESV (reference sequence). Trimming took 2 bases from V and 2 from J, leaving 15 bases between them. The CDR3 is 16 residues long. DNA for the CDR3: TGTGCCAGCAGCTTAACCGGGACAAAACTACAAGAGACCCAGTACTTC. It codes for CASSLTGTKLQETQYF.

This clone was observed once. CDR3 in amino acids: CASSLVGAGGHNEQFF. The CDR3 DNA follows: TGTGCCAGCAGCTTAGTAGGAGCGGGAGGCCACAATGAGCAGTTCTTC. The chain joins TRBV7-8 to TRBJ2-1; TRBD2 agrees at 9 bases. This CDR3 is 16 amino acids long. In germline, CDR1 is SGHVS, CDR2 FQNEAQ. V dropped 1 base and J dropped 5; count of bases not matched to a gene: 6.

The chain uses TRBV28 and TRBJ1-1; D gene unclear. This CDR3 is 15 amino acids long. CDR1 MDHEN and CDR2 SYDVKM come from the germline V gene. Between the trimmed V and J ends, which lost 4 bases and 2 bases, there was a span of 14 bases. The CDR3: CASSSDGVGNTEAFF. CDR3 nucleotides: TGTGCCAGCAGTTCAGATGGAGTTGGAAACACTGAAGCTTTCTTT.

The chain combines TRBV5-4 with TRBJ2-7, with 12 bases fitting TRBD2. The CDR3 loop spans 16 amino acids. Trimming at V came to 0 bases and at J to 2 bases, leaving 3 bases not matched to a gene. Germline CDR1 reads SGHNT; CDR2 reads YYREEE (reference sequence). This CDR3 reads CASSLELAGGTYEQYF. The DNA for the CDR3 is TGTGCCAGCAGCTTGGAGCTAGCGGGAGGGACCTACGAGCAGTACTTC.

This clone was observed a single time. The chain combines TRBV5-1 with TRBJ1-5, with unresolved D. CDR3 length equals 13 residues. Germline V CDR1 and CDR2: SGHRS, YFSETQ. Trimming shortened V by 4 bases and J by 7 bases, and 12 bases separated the two germline ends. This chain's CDR3 is CASSREGKQPQHF. CDR3 DNA sequence: TGCGCCAGCAGCCGAGAGGGTAAACAGCCCCAGCATTTT.

This clone was found once. The chain is built from TRBV19 and TRBJ1-2, with D unresolved. Trimming shortened V by 7 bases and J by 2 bases, and 8 bases separated the two germline ends. Germline lookup yields CDR1 LNHDA and CDR2 SQIVND (reference sequence). There are 12 residues in the CDR3. The CDR3 DNA reads TGTGCCAGTAAACACGGGAACTATGGCTACACCTTC. Translation gives CASKHGNYGYTF.

The chain recombines TRBV5-1 with TRBJ1-6, with 10 bases aligning to TRBD1. J lost 5 bases, V lost 5 bases, and 4 bases had no gene match. This CDR3 contains 15 residues. Germline CDR1 reads SGHRS; CDR2 reads YFSETQ. CDR3: CASRHGTGDNSPLHF. CDR3 nucleotide sequence: TGCGCCAGCAGGCATGGGACAGGGGATAATTCACCCCTCCACTTT.

The rearrangement uses TRBV3-1 (or the pseudogene TRBV3-2) and TRBJ2-3; 9 nucleotides match TRBD2. CDR1 is LGHDT, CDR2 YNNKEL, per germline (reference sequence). The junction had 10 bases not matched to a gene; V was cut back by 4 bases and J by 5 bases. The CDR3 sequence is 16 residues long. CDR3 bases: TGTGCCAGCAGCCGTAATAGCGGGAGCTATGGAGATACGCAGTATTTT. The encoded protein is CASSRNSGSYGDTQYF.

This clone has more than one count but fewer than ten. This chain links TRBV24-1 with TRBJ2-2; D may be TRBD2 (5 bases). V lost 1 base and J 6 bases, leaving 11 bases between the germline ends. From germline, CDR1 is KGHDR and CDR2 SFDVKD. The CDR3 totals 15 residues. Here the CDR3 reads CATSDLQAVPGELFF. In nucleotides, the CDR3 is TGTGCCACCAGTGATTTACAAGCGGTTCCCGGGGAGCTGTTTTTT.

This clone was seen a single time. This chain uses TRBV27 with TRBJ1-4; D gene uncertain. Germline V gene data show CDR1 as MNHEY and CDR2 as SMNVEV (reference sequence). The CDR3 runs 13 residues. The V and J ends lost 8 bases and 8 bases respectively, with 15 bases between them. CDR3 amino acids: CASGRVGKEKLFF. The CDR3 DNA is TGTGCCAGCGGGCGGGTAGGAAAGGAAAAACTGTTTTTT.